Below, one T cell receptor beta chain is given with its context. What antigen it recognizes has not been identified. The sample holds no much larger clone one base away, and base qualities are not on file. Whole blood was collected in K2EDTA tubes by collaborating institutions according to the institutions' own protocols. Collaborator samples were shipped for TCRbeta analysis as frozen whole blood, isolated PBMCs, or DNA extracted from either sample type. The data belong to a study of blood T cell repertoires in COVID-19 (TCRdb year 2020). Background on the whole study: Collaborator samples came from the United States, Italy and Spain and covered acute and convalescent phases of COVID-19. Sample metadata almost always included a de-identified subject ID, COVID-19 status, age in years and sex. The prospective study material was composed of cDNA or gDNA derived from T cells, B-cell-depleted T cells, or PBMCs. The repertoires were made available in a free public database intended to serve as a resource for research on the immune response to SARS-CoV-2. Deeply sampled blood TCRbeta repertoires from subjects exposed to, actively infected with, or recovered from COVID-19 were included in the dataset. Where available, HLA class I and class II types were obtained from metadata supplied by the sample provider rather than from assay-based typing. Samples came from the ongoing ImmuneRACE study (first 160 participants) plus 1,254 subjects from 6 global collaborators. Findings and caveats that apply to the study as a whole: Clinical and demographic metadata were provided uncurated, with the amount varying by source and participant.

For CDR1 and CDR2, the germline V gene lists SGHRS and YFSETQ. The CDR3 contains 15 residues, cysteine and phenylalanine counted. Only the CDR3 region is kept as DNA, spanning 45 bases read in frame from base 1. V loses 4 bases at its end and J loses 7 bases; junction bases beyond the gene matches: 13. TCRbeta CDR3 regions were amplified from genomic DNA using the immunoSEQ Assay, a bias-controlled multiplex PCR. From the authors' description of their analysis: The number of nucleated cells in each sample was estimated by amplification of reference gene primers within the assay. To quantify the absolute abundance of each unique TCRbeta CDR3 rearrangement, sequence reads were collapsed and filtered. For each sample, productive Simpson clonality was calculated as the square root of Simpson's diversity index over productive rearrangements. Sourced from immuneACCESS, this table was stored by TCRdb with only in-frame sequences that have V and J called. A share of the clones is absent; for the studies checked, an unresolved V gene accounts for under half, and the remainder has no known explanation. That table is the source of V, J and clone size, and D and trimming were worked out from the DNA. Recorded for this sample are tens of thousands of clones; approximately 82% of them occurred a single time. Of the sample, 25% is held by the ten largest clones.

This sequence originates from a man aged 55 to 70 with acute or convalescent COVID-19. Sequencing was done on a sample of peripheral blood. Recombination connected TRBV5-1 to TRBJ1-1; 7 central bases correspond to TRBD1. This receptor has the CDR3 CASSPRTGMALEAFF. The DNA sequence is as follows: TGCGCCAGCAGCCCGAGGACAGGAATGGCACTTGAAGCTTTCTTT.